A single sample is the source of the 25 T cell receptor beta chains below, sequenced in a study of post-analysis software for immune sequencing data. Findings and caveats of the study: Controls had lower frequencies than patients of roughly five TRBV segments, which included TRBV5-6, TRBV5-1 and TRBV20-1.

Their antigens remain unidentified. Prepared TCR beta cDNA libraries contained unique molecular identifiers. TCRdb used MiXCR to reprocess the PCR reads, holding one entry per CDR3 protein. The sample holds hundreds of thousands of distinct CDR3 sequences; 30% are singletons and the top ten take under 0.7%. Specimen: blood. Source of these receptors: a girl aged 10 to 17 with multiple sclerosis.

The J gene is TRBJ1-2, the V gene TRBV7-2; 7 bases agree with TRBD1. Germline V gene data show CDR1 as SGHTA and CDR2 as FQGNSA. V dropped 5 bases and J dropped 2; count of bases not matched to a gene: 8. The CDR3 has 15 residues. The DNA for the CDR3 is TGTGCCAGCAGCCGGACTCTACAGGGGAACTATGGCTACACCTTC. The encoded protein is CASSRTLQGNYGYTF.

On this clonotype: Compared with germline, one end of the junction differs, possibly owing to a read error. The V call is TRBV7-2, the J call TRBJ2-4; a possible D gene is TRBD1 (5 bases). The CDR3 runs 15 residues. Germline V gene data show CDR1 as SGHTA and CDR2 as FQGNSA. The DNA for the CDR3 is TGTGCCGGCAGCCCCCAGGGCCTAGCCAAAAACATTCAGTACTTC. Translation gives CAGSPQGLAKNIQYF.

This clonotype came up a few times. J is TRBJ2-1 and V is TRBV5-1; 8 nucleotides line up with TRBD1. The CDR3 covers 14 residues. The V gene end was trimmed by 7 bases and the J gene end by 7 bases; junction bases not matched to a gene: 10. Germline V CDR1 and CDR2: SGHRS, YFSETQ. CDR3 nucleotide sequence: TGCGCCAGCTACAGGCAGGGGGCGGGGAATGAGCAGTTCTTC. It encodes CASYRQGAGNEQFF.

The chain carries TRBV7-9 and TRBJ1-1; D uncertain. The CDR3 runs 15 residues. V was trimmed by 8 bases and J by 1 base, leaving 17 bases between them. CDR1 and CDR2 from the germline V gene are SEHNR and FQNEAQ (reference sequence). The CDR3 DNA reads as TGTGCCAGCCTTGGGGAGGGCTGGCGGAACACTGAAGCTTTCTTT. It specifies CASLGEGWRNTEAFF.

The CDR3 here is CASSVGDGPTYEQYF. The CDR3 DNA reads TGTGCCAGCAGCGTAGGGGATGGACCGACCTACGAGCAGTACTTC. The chain is built from TRBV9 and TRBJ2-7; D call uncertain. Germline CDR1 is SGDLS and CDR2 is YYNGEE. The CDR3 is made up of 15 amino acids. V was pared by 0 bases and J by 2 bases, with 12 bases between.

The rearrangement links TRBV27 to TRBJ2-4, with TRBD2 matching over 10 bases. Trimming removed 7 bases from V and 2 bases from J; junction bases left unmatched: 17. Per the germline V gene, CDR1 is MNHEY and CDR2 is SMNVEV (reference sequence). This CDR3 has 19 residues. CDR3: CASTPMVSGRAPTKNIQYF. The CDR3 DNA reads TGTGCCAGCACTCCGATGGTGAGCGGGAGGGCCCCGACCAAAAACATTCAGTACTTC.

This clonotype appeared a few times. The genes are TRBV28 and TRBJ1-5; D gene ambiguous. CDR1 is MDHEN and CDR2 is SYDVKM in the germline V gene. The ends were cut back, 6 bases at V and 9 bases at J, with 18 bases in the middle. The CDR3 contains 14 residues. CDR3: CASSPPGDQRPQHF. The CDR3 DNA follows: TGTGCCAGCAGCCCTCCCGGGGATCAGCGGCCCCAGCATTTT.

Regarding this clonotype: A junction boundary mismatches the germline segment, possibly from a read error. The chain is built from TRBV18 and TRBJ2-1, with D uncertain. Per germline, CDR1 KGHSH and CDR2 LQKENI. The CDR3 loop spans 18 amino acids. The CDR3 DNA reads as TGTGCCGGCTCACCCCTGGCGGCTGGTCCGGCGCTTGTTGGTGAGCAGTTCTTC. Its translation is CAGSPLAAGPALVGEQFF. The variable domain in full, completed from reference TRBV18 and TRBJ2-1, reads NAGVMQNPRHLVRRRGQEARLRCSPMKGHSHVYWYRQLPEEGLKFMVYLQKENIIDESGMPKERFSAEFPKEGPSILRIQQVVRGDSAAYFCAGSPLAAGPALVGEQFFGPGTRLTVL.

The chain carries TRBV28 and TRBJ2-5, with a weak D call TRBD1 (6 bases). CDR1 MDHEN and CDR2 SYDVKM come from the germline V gene. V shed 2 bases and J shed 2 bases, with 15 bases lying between them. The CDR3 totals 16 residues. The CDR3 region is CASSLIVAGDQETQYF. CDR3 DNA: TGTGCCAGCAGTTTAATCGTGGCAGGGGATCAAGAGACCCAGTACTTC. Based on the CDR3 plus reference TRBV28 and TRBJ2-5, the full variable domain is DVKVTQSSRYLVKRTGEKVFLECVQDMDHENMFWYRQDPGLGLRLIYFSYDVKMKEKGDIPEGYSVSREKKERFSLILESASTNQTSMYLCASSLIVAGDQETQYFGPGTRLLVL.

A note on this clonotype: A much bigger clone sits one base away, suggesting this may be a read error. This chain joins TRBV27 and TRBJ2-3; D is ambiguous. The CDR3 contains 10 residues. Germline CDR1 and CDR2: MNHEY and SMNVEV (reference sequence). The CDR3 sequence is CASVGDTRYF. For the CDR3, the DNA is TGTGCCAGCGTGGGTGATACGCGGTATTTT.

The V call is TRBV29-1, the J call TRBJ1-1; D not certain. From germline, CDR1 is SQVTM and CDR2 ANQGSEA. Trimming pared 4 bases from V and 5 bases from J, leaving 17 bases between. The CDR3 consists of 14 residues. CDR3 sequence (DNA): TGCAGCGTTGGGGAAAGTTCTCTTGGGACTGAAGCTTTCTTT. As protein: CSVGESSLGTEAFF.

The rearrangement joins TRBV12-3 or TRBV12-4 to TRBJ2-2; TRBD1 matches 9 bases. V gave up 5 bases and J gave up 6 bases; unmatched junction bases: 7. The CDR3 covers 15 residues. The CDR3 sequence is CASSKWDRVSGELFF. For the CDR3, the DNA is TGTGCCAGCAGTAAATGGGACAGGGTGTCCGGGGAGCTGTTTTTT.

This clonotype was seen a handful of times. The rearrangement uses TRBV28 and TRBJ2-7; D perhaps matches TRBD1 (5 bases). V was clipped by 5 bases and J by 3 bases, with 8 bases between them. This CDR3 is 12 amino acids long. Germline CDR1 and CDR2: MDHEN and SYDVKM. CDR3 nucleotides: TGTGCCAGCAGTGGGGCCGTCTACGAGCAGTACTTC. Encoded protein: CASSGAVYEQYF. Full variable domain (outside the CDR3, taken from reference TRBV28 and TRBJ2-7): DVKVTQSSRYLVKRTGEKVFLECVQDMDHENMFWYRQDPGLGLRLIYFSYDVKMKEKGDIPEGYSVSREKKERFSLILESASTNQTSMYLCASSGAVYEQYFGPGTRLTVT.

This clonotype showed up just a few times. The J gene is TRBJ2-5, the V gene TRBV6-5; TRBD2 matches at 9 bases. The CDR3 totals 13 residues. With V trimmed by 8 bases and J by 2 bases, 3 bases remained unmatched. Germline V CDR1 and CDR2: MNHEY, SVGAGI. CDR3 nucleotide sequence: TGTGCCAGCCGACTAGCGGTGCAAGAGACCCAGTACTTC. Amino acids: CASRLAVQETQYF.

V usage is TRBV5-1 and J usage is TRBJ2-7, with 8 bases aligning to TRBD1. The CDR3 extends over 15 amino acids. Trimming at V came to 5 bases and at J to 7 bases, leaving 14 bases not matched to a gene. Germline V gives CDR1 SGHRS, CDR2 YFSETQ. The CDR3 nucleotides are TGCGCCAGCAGATCCGACCGCAGGGGGCTTCGGGAGCAGTACTTC. This sequence encodes CASRSDRRGLREQYF.

This clonotype was picked up a small number of times. The J gene is TRBJ1-1, the V gene TRBV9; D is uncertain. Trimming stripped 3 bases from V and 12 bases from J, with 12 bases between. The CDR3 runs to 11 residues. CDR1 and CDR2 from the germline V gene are SGDLS and YYNGEE. The CDR3: CASSGSAGTFF. CDR3 nucleotides: TGTGCCAGCAGCGGAAGTGCAGGAACTTTCTTT. Variable domain in full (rest from reference TRBV9 and TRBJ1-1): DSGVTQTPKHLITATGQRVTLRCSPRSGDLSVYWYQQSLDQGLQFLIQYYNGEERAKGNILERFSAQQFPDLHSELNLSSLELGDSALYFCASSGSAGTFFGQGTRLTVV.

This clonotype was counted a few times. Mismatch with germline at one junction end may stem from a read error. The CDR3 region is CGVVTMDRAGGYTF. CDR3 nucleotide sequence: TGCGGCGTTGTCACCATGGACAGGGCAGGTGGCTACACCTTC. The rearrangement links TRBV29-1 to TRBJ1-2, with 8 bases fitting TRBD1. The CDR3 totals 14 residues. Per the germline V gene, CDR1 is SQVTM and CDR2 is ANQGSEA.

This clonotype was picked up a small number of times. CDR3 nucleotide sequence: TGTGCCAGCAGGCCCACAGGGGGCAATCAGCCCCAGCATTTT. This codes for CASRPTGGNQPQHF. This chain links TRBV6-2 or TRBV6-3 with TRBJ1-5; 7 nucleotides line up with TRBD1. CDR1 and CDR2 (germline): MNHEY, SVGEGT. V was pared by 6 bases and J by 2 bases, with 4 bases of the junction left unmatched. The CDR3 is made up of 14 amino acids.

The genes are TRBV28 and TRBJ1-4; 7 nucleotides agree with TRBD1. J was trimmed by 0 bases and V by 7 bases; bases with no gene match: 14. This CDR3 has 18 residues. Germline CDR1 and CDR2: MDHEN and SYDVKM. Here the CDR3 reads CASNILDRRRPTNEKLFF. For the CDR3, the DNA is TGTGCCAGCAATATCCTGGACAGGCGACGCCCAACTAATGAAAAACTGTTTTTT.

The V and J genes are TRBV27 and TRBJ2-7; TRBD2 aligns across 8 bases. Losses at the gene ends were 2 bases for V and 6 bases for J; bases not matched to a gene: 9. Germline V gene sequence: CDR1 MNHEY, CDR2 SMNVEV (reference sequence). CDR3 length: 15 amino acids. CDR3 nucleotides: TGTGCCAGCAGTTTAATGCCCAGCGGGAGCCGCGAGCAGTACTTC. Its protein product is CASSLMPSGSREQYF.

This clonotype was seen more than once but under ten times. The genes are TRBV28 and TRBJ1-1; D not certain. Germline values: CDR1 MDHEN, CDR2 SYDVKM. The CDR3 has 13 residues. V lost 8 bases and J lost 6, with 16 bases in between. The CDR3 protein is CASFHSSGPEAFF. For the CDR3, the DNA is TGTGCCAGCTTTCATTCATCCGGCCCTGAAGCTTTCTTT.

This clonotype was observed a few times. V is TRBV20-1 and J is TRBJ2-1, with D perhaps TRBD2 (5 bases). This CDR3 has 14 amino acids. The germline CDR1 and CDR2 sequences are DFQATT and SNEGSKA (reference sequence). V was shortened by 6 bases and J by 10 bases, with 22 bases between the two germline ends. The CDR3 loop reads CSATSGSPKQEQFF. CDR3 DNA: TGCAGTGCCACCTCGGGAAGTCCGAAGCAAGAGCAGTTCTTC.

The chain couples TRBV7-2 to TRBJ1-4; TRBD1 is a possible D gene (5 bases). Germline-derived CDR1 and CDR2 are SGHTA and FQGNSA. V was shortened by 5 bases and J by 3 bases, with 16 bases between the two germline ends. The CDR3 is made up of 16 amino acids. DNA for the CDR3: TGTGCCAGCAGCCCATCCCGGGGCAGGGCTAATGAAAAACTGTTTTTT. It translates to CASSPSRGRANEKLFF.

The J gene is TRBJ2-1, the V gene TRBV29-1; TRBD1 matches 8 bases. Germline CDR1 and CDR2: SQVTM and ANQGSEA. The CDR3 is 14 residues long. Losses at the gene ends were 3 bases for V and 5 bases for J; bases not matched to a gene: 6. The CDR3 protein is CSVDAGGPHNEQFF. For the CDR3, the DNA is TGCAGCGTTGATGCAGGGGGCCCCCACAATGAGCAGTTCTTC.

Note on this clonotype: This clone may be a read error of a much larger clone one base away. This chain uses TRBV5-6 with TRBJ2-7, with 10 bases that match TRBD1. The V gene's germline CDR1 is SGHDT and CDR2 YYEEEE. The CDR3 is 16 amino acids. After removal of 3 bases from V and 4 bases from J, the junction contained 10 bases not matched to a gene. CDR3 coding DNA: TGTGCCAGCAGCTACACCCGACAGGGGGCATGGTACGAGCAGTACTTC. The encoded protein is CASSYTRQGAWYEQYF.